These 21 T cell receptor beta chains were sequenced from one sample in a study of post-analysis software for immune sequencing data. Study-wide points: Patients had higher frequencies than controls of five TRBV segments, including TRBV5-6, TRBV5-1 and TRBV20-1.

Researchers reported that TCR beta cDNA libraries carried unique molecular identifiers. TCRdb passed the PCR reads through MiXCR, listing each CDR3 protein once. Of approximately 690,000 distinct CDR3 sequences detected, around 64% appear once; the ten largest clones hold about 11%. These receptors' antigens are unknown. The sequenced material came from blood. All receptors come from a girl aged 2 to 10 with multiple sclerosis.

This clonotype was counted between two and nine times. The chain has TRBV7-2 and TRBJ2-3; 9 positions agree with TRBD1. With 1 base clipped from V and 13 bases from J, the junction kept 3 bases outside the gene matches. Germline V lookup: CDR1 SGHTA, CDR2 FQGNSA. This CDR3 comprises 12 residues. CDR3 region: CASSLGQGGKYF. Here the CDR3 DNA reads TGTGCCAGCAGCTTAGGACAGGGGGGAAAGTATTTT. The full variable domain, with the rest looked up from reference TRBV7-2 and TRBJ2-3, is GAGVSQSPSNKVTEKGKDVELRCDPISGHTALYWYRQSLGQGLEFLIYFQGNSAPDKSGLPSDRFSAERTGGSVSTLTIQRTQQEDSAVYLCASSLGQGGKYFGPGTRLTVL.

This clonotype was seen only a few times. J is TRBJ1-1 and V is TRBV6-5, with 7 bases fitting TRBD1. CDR1 is MNHEY and CDR2 is SVGAGI in the germline V gene. This CDR3 spans 14 amino acids. After removal of 4 bases from V and 2 bases from J, the junction contained 4 bases not matched to a gene. The CDR3 loop reads CASSSTGINTEAFF. The CDR3 coding sequence is TGTGCCAGCAGTTCGACAGGGATTAACACTGAAGCTTTCTTT.

V usage is TRBV7-9 and J usage is TRBJ2-2, with 8 positions matching TRBD1. Unmatched junction bases numbered 7, after V lost 3 bases and J lost 4 bases. Germline lookup yields CDR1 SEHNR and CDR2 FQNEAQ (reference sequence). CDR3 length equals 16 residues. The CDR3 loop is CASSLAGGVITGELFF. The CDR3 DNA is TGTGCCAGCAGCTTGGCAGGGGGCGTAATCACCGGGGAGCTGTTTTTT. Variable domain in full (rest from reference TRBV7-9 and TRBJ2-2): DTGVSQNPRHKITKRGQNVTFRCDPISEHNRLYWYRQTLGQGPEFLTYFQNEAQLEKSRLLSDRFSAERPKGSFSTLEIQRTEQGDSAMYLCASSLAGGVITGELFFGEGSRLTVL.

Only a few counts were recorded for this clonotype. The V gene is TRBV20-1, the J gene TRBJ2-3; no firm D call. The length of the CDR3 is 13 residues. Trimming pared 4 bases from V and 5 bases from J, leaving 13 bases between. Germline V gives CDR1 DFQATT, CDR2 SNEGSKA (reference sequence). The CDR3 here is CSAILIGEDTQYF. The CDR3 DNA reads TGCAGTGCTATATTGATCGGAGAAGATACGCAGTATTTT.

This rearrangement joins TRBV7-2 to TRBJ2-3, with D tentatively TRBD1 (5 bases). The CDR3 extends over 17 amino acids. Germline CDR1 and CDR2: SGHTA and FQGNSA. V was clipped by 1 base and J by 7 bases, with 21 bases between them. The CDR3 loop is CASSLEVGGAGLYTQYF. In DNA form, the CDR3 reads TGTGCCAGCAGCTTAGAGGTTGGTGGGGCCGGTTTGTATACGCAGTATTTT.

The chain recombines TRBV29-1 with TRBJ2-1, with TRBD1 matching over 8 bases. V was clipped by 5 bases and J by 8 bases; unmatched bases: 11. The CDR3 is 14 residues long. CDR1 and CDR2 (germline): SQVTM, ANQGSEA. The CDR3, as DNA: TGCAGCGTTCCCTCCCCGGGGACAGGCTATGAGCAGTTCTTC. This sequence encodes CSVPSPGTGYEQFF.

This chain joins TRBV29-1 and TRBJ2-5; TRBD2 is a possible D gene (5 bases). The CDR3 extends over 11 amino acids. Germline CDR1 is SQVTM and CDR2 is ANQGSEA. V shed 2 bases and J shed 5 bases, with 6 bases lying between them. This CDR3 reads CSVEPGETQYF. The CDR3 bases are TGCAGCGTTGAACCGGGGGAGACCCAGTACTTC.

The J gene is TRBJ2-7, the V gene TRBV2; TRBD2 aligns across 13 bases. The CDR3 is 14 amino acids. The germline CDR1 and CDR2 sequences are SNHLY and FYNNEI. V gave up 7 bases and J gave up 6 bases; unmatched junction bases: 6. The CDR3 DNA reads TGTGCCAGCACCCTAGGACTAGCGGGAGTCGAGCAGTACTTC. Residues: CASTLGLAGVEQYF.

This clonotype was seen once. This sequence joins TRBV12-3 or TRBV12-4 and TRBJ1-1, with TRBD1 as a possible D gene (6 bases). The germline V and J ends were trimmed by 5 bases and 7 bases, with 26 bases remaining between them. This CDR3 spans 17 amino acids. The CDR3 DNA sequence: TGTGCCAGCAGTCCCGGGACATTAGCCACGAGGGGGATTGAAGCTTTCTTT. It codes for CASSPGTLATRGIEAFF.

The chain combines TRBV7-2 with TRBJ1-6; TRBD1 is a possible D gene (6 bases). The V gene's germline CDR1 is SGHTA and CDR2 FQGNSA. This CDR3 spans 15 amino acids. Deletions cut 5 bases from V and 7 bases from J, with 15 bases between. Written as DNA, the CDR3 is TGTGCCAGCAGCCAAATACAGGGACCCAATTCACCCCTCCACTTT. This codes for CASSQIQGPNSPLHF.

The chain couples TRBV29-1 to TRBJ2-1, with no clear D. V lost 4 bases and J lost 1, with 5 bases in between. The CDR3 covers 12 residues. Germline V gene data show CDR1 as SQVTM and CDR2 as ANQGSEA. This chain's CDR3 is CSVVGSYNEQFF. The CDR3, as DNA: TGCAGCGTTGTAGGGTCCTACAATGAGCAGTTCTTC.

The chain has TRBV6-1 and TRBJ1-1; weak D call: TRBD1 (5 bases). Germline CDR1 MNHNS, CDR2 SASEGT. CDR3 size: 17 residues. Trimming pared 2 bases from V and 4 bases from J, leaving 20 bases between. The CDR3 sequence is CASSESRSFGDRTEAFF. The CDR3 DNA reads TGTGCCAGCAGTGAATCTCGTTCGTTTGGGGACCGCACTGAAGCTTTCTTT.

The rearrangement joins TRBV2 to TRBJ1-2; tentatively, D is TRBD1 (5 bases). The CDR3 totals 15 residues. Trimming shortened V by 6 bases and J by 4 bases, and 18 bases separated the two germline ends. Germline V gives CDR1 SNHLY, CDR2 FYNNEI. CDR3 coding DNA: TGTGCCAGCAGCGCCGATAGCGGGGCTAGCTATGGCTACACCTTC. Amino acids: CASSADSGASYGYTF.

The chain joins TRBV20-1 to TRBJ2-3, with TRBD2 matching over 8 bases. CDR3 length: 14 residues. Germline V lookup: CDR1 DFQATT, CDR2 SNEGSKA (reference sequence). V lost 2 bases and J lost 5; bases outside the gene matches: 6. The CDR3 DNA is TGCAGTGCTAGAAAAGCGGGGGCTAAAGATACGCAGTATTTT. Its protein product is CSARKAGAKDTQYF.

The rearrangement joins TRBV3-1 to TRBJ2-3, with D perhaps TRBD2 (6 bases). Trimming took off 2 bases at V and 4 bases at J, with 13 bases between the two ends. The CDR3 has 15 residues. The germline V gene encodes CDR1 LGHDT and CDR2 YNNKEL (reference sequence). The CDR3 region has the DNA TGTGCCAGCAGCCAATGGGTAGCGGATCCAGATACGCAGTATTTT. Protein sequence: CASSQWVADPDTQYF.

The table lists this clonotype with a few counts. The genes are TRBV18 and TRBJ2-3, with D possibly TRBD1 on 6 matching bases. Deletions cut 4 bases from V and 3 bases from J, with 26 bases between. CDR3 length equals 19 residues. CDR1 and CDR2 (germline): KGHSH, LQKENI. The CDR3 DNA sequence: TGTGCCAGCTCACAGCGACAGGACCCCAGGTCGAGTTCTACAGATACGCAGTATTTT. Translation gives CASSQRQDPRSSSTDTQYF.

With respect to this clonotype: One end of the junction is discordant with germline, which a read error may explain. V usage is TRBV29-1 and J usage is TRBJ2-4; D may be TRBD1 (5 bases). The CDR3 totals 14 residues. The germline CDR1 and CDR2 sequences are SQVTM and ANQGSEA. The CDR3, as DNA: TGCAGCGTTGAAGATCGGGCAGGGTCGGACATTCAGTACTTT. Protein sequence: CSVEDRAGSDIQYF.

The chain links TRBV7-9 to TRBJ1-2, with D uncertain. Germline V CDR1 and CDR2: SEHNR, FQNEAQ (reference sequence). The CDR3 is made up of 14 amino acids. V was clipped by 4 bases and J by 2 bases, with 11 bases between them. The CDR3 here is CASSSTTVNYGYTF. The DNA for the CDR3 is TGTGCCAGCAGCTCTACCACAGTGAACTATGGCTACACCTTC.

V usage is TRBV7-9 and J usage is TRBJ1-5, with 11 bases aligning to TRBD1. The V and J ends lost 5 bases and 6 bases, in that order; junction bases with no gene match: 6. CDR1 and CDR2 (germline): SEHNR, FQNEAQ (reference sequence). CDR3 length: 15 amino acids. The CDR3: CASSRTGGEGQPQHF. CDR3 nucleotide sequence: TGTGCCAGCAGCAGGACAGGGGGCGAGGGTCAGCCCCAGCATTTT.

The sample holds a few counts of this clonotype. The chain recombines TRBV11-2 with TRBJ2-7, with D tentatively TRBD1 (6 bases). Germline lookup yields CDR1 SGHAT and CDR2 FQNNGV. The CDR3 is 14 residues long. Trimming removed 3 bases at V and 1 base at J, with 10 bases between. The CDR3 reads CASSFRGSSYEQYF. The CDR3 nucleotides are TGTGCCAGCAGCTTCAGGGGAAGTTCCTACGAGCAGTACTTC.

In its sample, this clonotype was seen once. This chain uses TRBV5-5 with TRBJ2-3, with TRBD2 matching 7 bases. The CDR3 is 16 amino acids. The V gene end was trimmed by 7 bases and the J gene end by 0 bases; junction bases not matched to a gene: 11. CDR1 and CDR2 from the germline V gene are SGHKS and YYEKEE (reference sequence). The CDR3, as DNA: TGTGCCAGCCGAAATGCTAGCGGAGGGAGCACAGATACGCAGTATTTT. Its protein product is CASRNASGGSTDTQYF.